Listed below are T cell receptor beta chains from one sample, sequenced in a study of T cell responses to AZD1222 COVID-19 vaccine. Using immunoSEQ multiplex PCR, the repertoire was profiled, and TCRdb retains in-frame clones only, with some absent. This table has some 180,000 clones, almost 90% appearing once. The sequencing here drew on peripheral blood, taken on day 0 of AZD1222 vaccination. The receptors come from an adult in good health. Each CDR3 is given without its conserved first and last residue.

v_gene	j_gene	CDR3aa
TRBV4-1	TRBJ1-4	ASSLGVRATNEKLF
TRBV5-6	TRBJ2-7	ASRRLYEQY
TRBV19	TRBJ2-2	ASSITGGVDTGELF
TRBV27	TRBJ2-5	ASRPGHGETQY
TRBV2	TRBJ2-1	ASSEGQLAYNEQF
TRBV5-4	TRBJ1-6	ASSLVRGNSPLH
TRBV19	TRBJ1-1	ASSAMNTEAF
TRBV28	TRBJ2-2	ASSFPGTNTGELF
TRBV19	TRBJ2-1	ASSITHEQF
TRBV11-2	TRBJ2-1	ASSLEPPVRGVSNEQF
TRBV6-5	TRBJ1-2	ASSFEHGGYGYT
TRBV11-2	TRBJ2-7	ASLPGWEGGEQY
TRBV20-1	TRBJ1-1	SASLGPNTEAF
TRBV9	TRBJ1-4	ASNRDYTNEKLF
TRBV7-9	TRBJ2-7	ASSPQWGSEAYEQY
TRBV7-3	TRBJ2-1	ASSLITPNKGQF
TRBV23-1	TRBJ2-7	ASSQSIEASSYEQY
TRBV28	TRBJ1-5	ASSLGQPQH
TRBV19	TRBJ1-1	ASSIVLGTEAF